This TCR beta chain appears in the sequencing data of a study of chemoradiotherapy in HPV16-positive cancers (dated by TCRdb to between 2022 and 2023). About the study as a whole: Using functional T-cell assays on cells from two HPV16-positive patients, the researchers defined candidate HPV-specific T-cell clones and common TCR motifs. The study set out to ask whether T-cell immunity against the HPV oncoproteins E6 and E7 changes over the course of chemoradiotherapy and whether that immunity affects survival. TCR repertoires from around 80 patients with HPV-related cancers were then used to track the candidate HPV-specific TCRs and motifs. What the work shows at the level of the full study, not this receptor alone: Among HPV16-positive patients, expansion of HPV-responsive T cells during chemoradiotherapy was associated with better recurrence-free survival. The survival association was reported for HPV16-positive patients, and the functional definition of HPV-specific T cells was derived from only a couple of HPV16-positive patients. Expansion of candidate HPV-specific clones and E7-related TCR motifs was observed in the tumor microenvironment during treatment, whereas no such expansion was observed for non-HPV-specific T cells.

The library was produced with the immunoSEQ multiplex PCR assay. TCRdb took this table from immuneACCESS and kept in-frame rearrangements with V and J called. Such tables lack part of the clones; where checked against another copy, unresolved V genes explain under half of the gap, and the rest is unexplained. Here the sample has about 33,000 clones; about 86% occur a single time. Of the sample, 2.1% is held by the ten largest clones. About this clone: Which antigen it targets is not known. No qualities accompany the bases; no much larger clone lies one base away.

Spanning cysteine to phenylalanine, the CDR3 consists of 14 amino acids. Of the read, only the CDR3 DNA is kept; its 42 bases are in frame from base 1. Trimming removed 5 bases from V and 0 bases from J, leaving 11 bases between the germline ends. CDR1 and CDR2 are read off the germline V gene (reference sequence) as MNHNY and SVGAGI. Repertoires were sampled multiple times during chemoradiotherapy, which allowed clonal expansion in the tumor microenvironment to be followed. The rearrangement combines TRBV6-6 with TRBJ2-7, with the D gene call left open. The sequence came from a human donor with HPV-associated anogenital cancer. The source material was blood, sampled from a patient who underwent chemoradiotherapy. The encoded CDR3 is CASSDRESSYEQYF. The bases are TGTGCCAGCAGTGACCGTGAAAGCTCCTACGAGCAGTACTTC.